The source of this T cell receptor (beta chain) is a study of blood T cell repertoires in COVID-19. Background on the study: Acute-phase and convalescent COVID-19 samples originated in the United States, Italy and Spain. From T cells, B-cell-depleted T cells, or PBMCs came the material, which was cDNA or gDNA.

This CDR3 comprises 14 residues. Germline CDR1 reads SGHRS; CDR2 reads YFSETQ. J was trimmed by 4 bases and V by 6 bases; bases with no gene match: 7. Original analysis: Reference gene primer amplification gave estimated nucleated cell counts. Some clones are missing from TCRdb's copy, which holds only in-frame ones; the method was immunoSEQ multiplex PCR. V and J calls and clone size are given by that table; D and trimming were obtained from the DNA. Of more than 250,000 clones listed, about 89% are singletons. Participant reports of clinical history set cohort assignment. The specimen sequenced was PBMCs or T cells enriched from blood (not recorded which). This chain connects TRBV5-1 to TRBJ2-1; 7 bases match TRBD2. The receptor comes from a woman aged 30 to 39 who had recovered from COVID-19. CDR3 DNA: TGCGCCAGCATGGGAGGGGCCTTATACAATGAGCAGTTCTTC. This gives the protein CASMGGALYNEQFF.